This T cell receptor beta chain emerged from a study of T cells in Graves' hyperthyroidism and ophthalmopathy. V shed 1 base and J shed 7 bases, with 14 bases lying between them. Germline V lookup: CDR1 DFQATT, CDR2 SNEGSKA (reference sequence). This CDR3 is built from 15 residues. Amplification of TCR beta CDR3 regions was performed using RNA transcripts as template. Initially, a first-round RT-PCR of the TCR CDR3 employed the HTBI primer set. MiXCR, run by TCRdb on the multiplex PCR reads, gives a single entry per CDR3 protein. The sample has 600,000 to 700,000 distinct CDR3 sequences, roughly 45% seen once; the top ten hold under 8%. Diagnoses were made from clinical symptoms, serum measures (thyroxine and TRAb), thyroid ultrasound and orbital computed tomography.

The chain combines TRBV20-1 with TRBJ1-6; D is possibly TRBD1 (5 bases). Sequences were obtained from peripheral blood or thyroid tissue (not recorded which). The clonotype was recovered from an adult man with Graves' disease, either hyperthyroidism or ophthalmopathy (not recorded which). CDR3 sequence: CSARATGRGNSPLHF. The CDR3 DNA reads as TGCAGTGCTAGAGCTACGGGGAGGGGCAATTCACCCCTCCACTTT.